Listed here are 4 T cell receptor beta chains from one sample, sequenced in a study of blood T cell repertoires in COVID-19. Sequencing used immunoSEQ multiplex PCR; TCRdb keeps in-frame clones, though not all of them. The table records 400,000 to 500,000 clones, roughly 90% of them present only once. The sample was PBMCs or T cells enriched from blood (not recorded which). These receptors originate from a woman under 30 who had been exposed to COVID-19.

The V gene is TRBV2, the J gene TRBJ2-7; D is possibly TRBD1 (6 bases). Germline V gene lookup returns CDR1 SNHLY and CDR2 FYNNEI. CDR3 length: 12 residues. The CDR3 DNA sequence: TGTACACTAGGGGGTTACGGCTACGAGCAGTACTTC. Its protein product is CTLGGYGYEQYF. Complete variable domain (other parts from reference TRBV2 and TRBJ2-7): EPEVTQTPSHQVTQMGQEVILRCVPISNHLYFYWYRQILGQKVEFLVSFYNNEISEKSEIFDDQFSVERPDGSNFTLKIRSTKLEDSAMYFCTLGGYGYEQYFGPGTRLTVT.

CDR3 residues: CASRSEGGGGHGYTF. The CDR3 DNA follows: TGTGCCAGCAGGTCCGAAGGGGGGGGCGGCCATGGCTACACCTTC. The chain links TRBV3-1 (or the pseudogene TRBV3-2) to TRBJ1-2, with TRBD1 as a possible D gene (6 bases). The CDR3 has 15 residues. Trimming pared 6 bases from V and 6 bases from J, leaving 20 bases between. Germline loops: CDR1 LGHDT, CDR2 YNNKEL (reference sequence).

DNA of the CDR3: TGTGCCAGCAGTTTATATGACAACCGGGGGACCCAGTACTTC. This codes for CASSLYDNRGTQYF. The rearrangement uses TRBV28 and TRBJ2-5; perhaps TRBD2 as D (5 bases). Trimming removed 1 base from V and 7 bases from J, with 13 bases in between. CDR3 length equals 14 residues. Per the germline V gene, CDR1 is MDHEN and CDR2 is SYDVKM.

The rearrangement joins TRBV6-1 to TRBJ1-3; D ambiguous. Trimming left V 2 bases short and J 8 bases short, with 10 bases between. The CDR3 runs to 13 residues. Germline assignment: CDR1 MNHNS and CDR2 SASEGT. CDR3 bases: TGTGCCAGCAGTGAATGGGAGGGCGACACCATATATTTT. Translation gives CASSEWEGDTIYF.